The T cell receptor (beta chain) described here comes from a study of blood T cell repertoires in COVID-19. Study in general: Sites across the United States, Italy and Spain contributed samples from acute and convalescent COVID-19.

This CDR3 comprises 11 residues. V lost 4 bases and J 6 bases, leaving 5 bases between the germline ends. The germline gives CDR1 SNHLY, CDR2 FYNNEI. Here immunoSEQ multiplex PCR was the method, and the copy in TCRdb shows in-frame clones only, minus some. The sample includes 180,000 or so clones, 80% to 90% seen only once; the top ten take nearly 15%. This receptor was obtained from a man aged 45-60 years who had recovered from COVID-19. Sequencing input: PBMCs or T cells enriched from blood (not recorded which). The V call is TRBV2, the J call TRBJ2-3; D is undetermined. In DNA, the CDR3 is TGTGCCAGCAGTGTGAGGGATACGCAGTATTTT. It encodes CASSVRDTQYF. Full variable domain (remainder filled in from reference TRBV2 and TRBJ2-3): EPEVTQTPSHQVTQMGQEVILRCVPISNHLYFYWYRQILGQKVEFLVSFYNNEISEKSEIFDDQFSVERPDGSNFTLKIRSTKLEDSAMYFCASSVRDTQYFGPGTRLTVL.